The 21 T cell receptor beta chains below were found in one sample sequenced in a study of T cell responses to AZD1222 COVID-19 vaccine. Libraries were prepared by immunoSEQ multiplex PCR; TCRdb keeps only in-frame clonotypes and omits some of them. This sample has hundreds of thousands of clones; about 93% occur once, and the top ten carry about 1%. The source material was peripheral blood, sampled on day 0 of MenACWY control vaccination. The source of these receptors is an adult in good health.

This chain connects TRBV2 to TRBJ2-2; no clear D. The CDR3 consists of 14 residues. Per the germline V gene, CDR1 is SNHLY and CDR2 is FYNNEI. Trimming stripped 6 bases from V and 6 bases from J, with 14 bases between. In DNA, the CDR3 is TGTGCCAGCAGGGGCAGATCGGTCCCCGGGGAGCTGTTTTTT. Translated, it gives CASRGRSVPGELFF.

This clone has more than one count but fewer than ten. The V call is TRBV3-1 (or the pseudogene TRBV3-2), the J call TRBJ1-3; D not certain. The CDR3 is made up of 15 amino acids. V was clipped by 2 bases and J by 2 bases, with 10 bases between them. Germline values: CDR1 LGHDT, CDR2 YNNKEL (reference sequence). The CDR3 loop is CASSQQGRTGNTIYF. DNA for the CDR3: TGTGCCAGCAGCCAACAAGGGCGAACTGGAAACACCATATATTTT.

The chain has TRBV6-1 and TRBJ1-2, with a weak D call TRBD1 (6 bases). The CDR3 is made up of 18 amino acids. V was shortened by 2 bases and J by 4 bases, with 23 bases between the two germline ends. Germline CDR1 MNHNS, CDR2 SASEGT. The CDR3: CASSELGSGLRGGYGYTF. Written as DNA, the CDR3 is TGTGCCAGCAGTGAACTAGGCTCCGGCCTCAGGGGCGGCTATGGCTACACCTTC.

The chain combines TRBV21-1 with TRBJ2-7; TRBD1, the table's D call, lacks a check against the DNA. TRBV21-1 is noted as a pseudogene. This CDR3 is 14 amino acids long. The CDR3 is CASSKIQGYYEQYF. The CDR3 coding sequence is TGTGCCAGCAGCAAAATCCAGGGATACTACGAGCAGTACTTC.

This clone has more than one count but fewer than ten. This chain uses TRBV6-2 or TRBV6-3 with TRBJ1-1; perhaps TRBD1 as D (5 bases). CDR1 and CDR2 (germline): MNHEY, SVGEGT. Between the trimmed V and J ends, which lost 6 bases and 9 bases, there was a span of 14 bases. The CDR3 is 12 residues long. CDR3 DNA: TGTGCCAGCAGCCCTCTTGGGGGTAAAGCTTTCTTT. Amino acid sequence: CASSPLGGKAFF.

The genes are TRBV18 and TRBJ2-3, with 11 bases that match TRBD1. Germline V gene data show CDR1 as KGHSH and CDR2 as LQKENI. This CDR3 is 16 amino acids long. J was trimmed by 4 bases and V by 2 bases; bases with no gene match: 5. CDR3 sequence reads: CASSPRTGGYADTQYF. CDR3 sequence (DNA): TGTGCCAGCTCACCAAGGACAGGGGGCTACGCAGATACGCAGTATTTT.

The chain recombines TRBV23-1 with TRBJ1-1; 8 bases align to TRBD1. TRBV23-1 qualifies as an ORF whose function is uncertain. The CDR3 is made up of 15 amino acids. V gave up 6 bases and J gave up 7 bases; unmatched junction bases: 13. CDR3 in DNA: TGCGCCAGCAGCGGGACAGGACGTAAGGACGGTGAAGCTTTCTTT. Amino acid sequence: CASSGTGRKDGEAFF.

The genes are TRBV28 and TRBJ1-5; D is uncertain. Germline values: CDR1 MDHEN, CDR2 SYDVKM. This CDR3 has 15 residues. The V and J ends lost 2 bases and 3 bases respectively, with 11 bases between them. CDR3 in DNA: TGTGCCAGCAGTTTAACCGGTGGCACCAATCAGCCCCAGCATTTT. Its protein product is CASSLTGGTNQPQHF.

The rearrangement uses TRBV6-6 and TRBJ1-3; 8 positions agree with TRBD1. The junction had 1 base not matched to a gene; V was cut back by 6 bases and J by 0 bases. This CDR3 spans 14 amino acids. Germline-derived CDR1 and CDR2 are MNHNY and SVGAGI (reference sequence). CDR3: CASSGTGSGNTIYF. DNA for the CDR3: TGTGCCAGCAGCGGGACAGGCTCTGGAAACACCATATATTTT.

The chain employs TRBV11-3 and TRBJ1-2, with 8 bases identical to TRBD1. The ends lost 3 bases at V and 6 bases at J; junction bases unmatched: 3. This CDR3 comprises 13 residues. Germline V gives CDR1 SGHNT, CDR2 YENEEA. The CDR3 sequence is CASSLAGGDGYTF. The CDR3 DNA reads TGTGCCAGCAGCTTGGCAGGGGGCGATGGCTACACCTTC.

The CDR3 DNA is TGCGCCAGCAGTGAGTCGGGGTACGGCAATCAGCCCCAGCATTTT. Translated, it gives CASSESGYGNQPQHF. The chain combines TRBV10-2 with TRBJ1-5; no reliable D call. Germline V lookup: CDR1 WSHSY, CDR2 SAAADI. V lost 0 bases, J lost 2 bases, and 8 bases lay in between. CDR3 length equals 15 residues.

The chain links TRBV2 to TRBJ1-2; D uncertain. Trimming took 0 bases from V and 7 from J, leaving 15 bases between them. There are 15 residues in the CDR3. CDR1 and CDR2 from the germline V gene are SNHLY and FYNNEI. CDR3 sequence reads: CASSEALRDSGGYTF. The DNA of the CDR3 is TGTGCCAGCAGTGAAGCGCTTAGGGATTCGGGTGGCTACACCTTC.

J is TRBJ1-1 and V is TRBV6-5, with D unresolved. The CDR3 length is 13 residues. Germline CDR1 is MNHEY and CDR2 is SVGAGI. With 0 bases removed from V and 1 base from J, the gap between germline ends came to 3 bases. The CDR3 region is CASSYSQNTEAFF. CDR3 nucleotides: TGTGCCAGCAGTTACTCTCAGAACACTGAAGCTTTCTTT.

J is TRBJ2-7 and V is TRBV5-8; the match to TRBD1 covers 8 bases. Trimming at V came to 2 bases and at J to 3 bases, leaving 4 bases not matched to a gene. Germline V lookup: CDR1 SGHTS, CDR2 YDEGEE. This CDR3 is 14 amino acids long. The CDR3 reads CASSFFTGGYEQYF. The CDR3 DNA reads TGTGCCAGCAGCTTCTTTACAGGGGGCTACGAGCAGTACTTC.

CDR3 loop: CASSLRLAGPSSTDTQYF. Written as DNA, the CDR3 is TGCGCCAGCAGCTTGCGCCTAGCGGGACCCTCTAGCACAGATACGCAGTATTTT. The chain combines TRBV5-1 with TRBJ2-3; 9 bases match TRBD2. The V gene end was trimmed by 1 base and the J gene end by 0 bases; junction bases not matched to a gene: 9. In germline, CDR1 is SGHRS, CDR2 YFSETQ. The CDR3 extends over 18 amino acids.

The chain joins TRBV4-1 to TRBJ2-7; D unclear. With 2 bases removed from V and 2 bases from J, the gap between germline ends came to 13 bases. The CDR3 has 15 residues. The germline gives CDR1 MGHRA, CDR2 YSYEKL. CDR3 amino acids: CASSQNTYGPYEQYF. As DNA, the CDR3 is TGCGCCAGCAGCCAAAACACTTATGGCCCCTACGAGCAGTACTTC.

The chain uses TRBV24-1 and TRBJ2-7; 11 bases are shared with TRBD1. The CDR3 sequence is 15 residues long. The V gene's germline CDR1 is KGHDR and CDR2 SFDVKD. V lost 7 bases and J lost 4; bases outside the gene matches: 8. The CDR3 bases are TGTGCCACCAGCGACCGGGACAGGGGGGAGTACGAGCAGTACTTC. Protein: CATSDRDRGEYEQYF.

The CDR3 DNA sequence: TGTGCCAGCAGCCACGCCGGGACGGTTAACTATGGCTACACCTTC. It specifies CASSHAGTVNYGYTF. This chain links TRBV3-1 (or the pseudogene TRBV3-2) with TRBJ1-2; possible D gene TRBD1, 5 bases. V was shortened by 3 bases and J by 1 base, with 12 bases between the two germline ends. CDR3 length equals 15 residues. The germline V gene encodes CDR1 LGHDT and CDR2 YNNKEL (reference sequence).

The rearrangement links TRBV5-4 to TRBJ2-7; no clear D. V lost 0 bases and J lost 3, with 10 bases in between. The V gene's germline CDR1 is SGHNT and CDR2 YYREEE (reference sequence). There are 14 residues in the CDR3. In DNA form, the CDR3 reads TGTGCCAGCAGCTTGGGTGGCAGGAACTACGAGCAGTACTTC. Translated, it gives CASSLGGRNYEQYF.

V usage is TRBV28 and J usage is TRBJ1-2; D is unclear. Germline CDR1 reads MDHEN; CDR2 reads SYDVKM. Trimming cost V 5 bases and J 4 bases, with 8 bases left between them. The CDR3 is 12 residues long. This chain's CDR3 is CASSIIRYGYTF. As DNA, the CDR3 is TGTGCCAGCAGTATAATTCGCTATGGCTACACCTTC.

Written as DNA, the CDR3 is TGTGCCAGCAGCTTAGGGCAGGGGGTCAATCAGCCCCAGCATTTT. Translation: CASSLGQGVNQPQHF. The V gene is TRBV7-8, the J gene TRBJ1-5, with 7 bases fitting TRBD1. V was clipped by 1 base and J by 3 bases; unmatched bases: 3. Germline lookup yields CDR1 SGHVS and CDR2 FQNEAQ. The CDR3 covers 15 residues.